The 9 T cell receptor beta chains in this list originate from one sample, sequenced in a study of T cells in Graves' hyperthyroidism and ophthalmopathy. The source material, RNA transcripts, was used to amplify TCR beta CDR3 regions. RT-PCR in the first round (using the HTBI primer set) targeted the TCR CDR3. MiXCR, run by TCRdb on the multiplex PCR reads, gives a single entry per CDR3 protein. The data contain roughly 740,000 distinct CDR3 sequences, 16% of them singletons. Sequenced sample: blood. The receptor source for this set is a man aged 18 to 30 with Graves' hyperthyroidism.

This clonotype was seen only a few times. The chain couples TRBV6-1 to TRBJ1-1, with D possibly matching TRBD1 (6 bases). V was cut by 8 bases and J by 8 bases, with 9 bases left in between. CDR3 length equals 10 residues. Looked up from germline, CDR1 is MNHNS and CDR2 is SASEGT. The CDR3 DNA reads TGTGCCAGCGGGGGCTCAGAAGCTTTCTTT. Amino acid sequence: CASGGSEAFF.

This clonotype was detected many times. The V and J genes are TRBV28 and TRBJ2-3; D tentatively reads TRBD1 or TRBD2 (5 bases each). This CDR3 has 13 residues. The V gene's germline CDR1 is MDHEN and CDR2 SYDVKM. The ends were cut back, 6 bases at V and 2 bases at J, with 9 bases in the middle. The CDR3 region is CASRTGATDTQYF. CDR3 coding DNA: TGTGCCAGCAGGACCGGGGCCACAGATACGCAGTATTTT.

This clonotype has at least ten counts. The V gene is TRBV28, the J gene TRBJ2-7; D might be TRBD1 or TRBD2, each matching 6 bases. Germline loops: CDR1 MDHEN, CDR2 SYDVKM. Trimming stripped 8 bases from V and 6 bases from J, with 14 bases between. This CDR3 spans 12 amino acids. The CDR3 DNA is TGTGCCAGCGGGGGGCAGGGGCGCGAGCAGTACTTC. It codes for CASGGQGREQYF.

This clonotype has at least ten counts. CDR3 nucleotides: TGTGCCTGGAGTTATACAGGGGGTCAGCCCCAGCATTTT. It is translated as CAWSYTGGQPQHF. The rearrangement links TRBV30 to TRBJ1-5, with TRBD1 matching over 8 bases. Germline CDR1 is GTSNPN and CDR2 is SVGIG (reference sequence). The V gene end was trimmed by 2 bases and the J gene end by 6 bases; junction bases not matched to a gene: 3. This CDR3 spans 13 amino acids.

The chain recombines TRBV12-3 or TRBV12-4 with TRBJ1-3, with D perhaps matching TRBD1 (5 bases). The V and J ends lost 7 bases and 4 bases respectively, with 17 bases between them. This CDR3 has 15 residues. CDR3: CASTIDTGPGNTIYF. Written as DNA, the CDR3 is TGTGCCAGCACCATAGACACAGGTCCAGGAAACACCATATATTTT.

As to this clonotype: Likely a read error: the CDR3 ends without its conserved phenylalanine or tryptophan. The gene calls are TRBV27 and TRBJ2-3; TRBD2 matches 7 bases. The CDR3 spans 16 residues. J gave up 0 bases and V 4 bases, and 7 bases lay outside the gene matches. Germline assignment: CDR1 MNHEY and CDR2 SMNVEV (reference sequence). CDR3 protein: CASSSRSGGSTDTQYL. The CDR3 DNA sequence: TGTGCCAGCAGTTCCCGTTCCGGGGGGAGCACAGATACGCAGTATCTT.

This clonotype was found a few times. This rearrangement joins TRBV2 to TRBJ2-1; D remains ambiguous. V was clipped by 5 bases and J by 10 bases, with 12 bases between them. The CDR3 extends over 12 amino acids. The V gene's germline CDR1 is SNHLY and CDR2 FYNNEI. The CDR3 nucleotides read TGTGCCAGCAGTAAAAGAGACTCGGAGCAGTTCTTC. Translating it yields CASSKRDSEQFF.

This clonotype was seen only a few times. This chain uses TRBV4-2 with TRBJ2-7, with D hard to call. The CDR3 extends over 15 amino acids. Germline values: CDR1 LGHNA, CDR2 YNFKEQ. V was shortened by 0 bases and J by 1 base, with 10 bases between the two germline ends. The CDR3 DNA is TGTGCCAGCAGCCAAGAGTATGCAGAGTCCTACGAGCAGTACTTC. This translates into CASSQEYAESYEQYF.

This clonotype was observed a handful of times. The V and J genes are TRBV2 and TRBJ1-5, with TRBD1 matching over 7 bases. V lost 5 bases to trimming and J lost 6 bases; unmatched junction nucleotides: 7. The CDR3 length is 14 residues. Germline V CDR1 and CDR2: SNHLY, FYNNEI. CDR3 coding DNA: TGTGCCAGCAGTTGGGAAGGGGGCGTTCAGCCCCAGCATTTT. Its translation is CASSWEGGVQPQHF.